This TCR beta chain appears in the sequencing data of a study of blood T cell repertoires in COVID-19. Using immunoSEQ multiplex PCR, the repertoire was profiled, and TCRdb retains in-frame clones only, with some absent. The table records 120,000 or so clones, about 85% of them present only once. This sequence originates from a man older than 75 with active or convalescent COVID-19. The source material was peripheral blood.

CDR3 nucleotide sequence: TGTGCCAGCAGCTTGGAGAGCGGGAGTAGGGCATTCTACGAGCAGTACTTC. Translated: CASSLESGSRAFYEQYF. This chain joins TRBV5-6 and TRBJ2-7; the match to TRBD2 covers 8 bases. In germline, CDR1 is SGHDT, CDR2 YYEEEE. The CDR3 totals 17 residues. The V and J ends lost 0 bases and 3 bases, in that order; junction bases with no gene match: 11. Using reference TRBV5-6 and TRBJ2-7 for the parts outside the CDR3, the full variable domain is DAGVTQSPTHLIKTRGQQVTLRCSPKSGHDTVSWYQQALGQGPQFIFQYYEEEERQRGNFPDRFSGHQFPNYSSELNVNALLLGDSALYLCASSLESGSRAFYEQYFGPGTRLTVT.